The 24 T cell receptor beta chains presented below share a single source sample, sequenced in a study of control samples from healthy donors and cancer patients. Produced via immunoSEQ multiplex PCR; TCRdb's table is partial and in-frame only. The sample contains 78,000 or so clones, roughly 87% of which appear only once. Sequenced input: blood. The receptors were gathered from a woman between 50 and 59 years old in good health.

The chain is built from TRBV28 and TRBJ2-7; 12 nucleotides line up with TRBD2. V gave up 7 bases and J gave up 2 bases; unmatched junction bases: 3. Looked up from germline, CDR1 is MDHEN and CDR2 is SYDVKM. The CDR3 loop spans 14 amino acids. CDR3 DNA: TGTGCCAGCACGACTAGCGGGAGTCCCTACGAGCAGTACTTC. Protein sequence: CASTTSGSPYEQYF.

The V and J genes are TRBV5-1 and TRBJ1-2, with D unresolved. There are 14 residues in the CDR3. Trimming took off 0 bases at V and 3 bases at J, with 9 bases between the two ends. The germline V gene has CDR1 SGHRS and CDR2 YFSETQ. As DNA, the CDR3 is TGCGCCAGCAGCTTGGTTCCCTGGGACTATGGCTACACCTTC. This sequence encodes CASSLVPWDYGYTF.

The rearrangement links TRBV28 to TRBJ2-7, with a possible D match to TRBD1 (5 bases). The ends were cut back, 7 bases at V and 3 bases at J, with 22 bases in the middle. The CDR3 is made up of 16 amino acids. Germline V lookup: CDR1 MDHEN, CDR2 SYDVKM. CDR3 region: CASTSPGAQGRYEQYF. CDR3 bases: TGTGCCAGCACCTCACCCGGTGCCCAGGGTCGCTACGAGCAGTACTTC.

The J gene is TRBJ2-4, the V gene TRBV2; 7 bases line up with TRBD2. Germline loops: CDR1 SNHLY, CDR2 FYNNEI. Trimming at V came to 3 bases and at J to 6 bases, leaving 11 bases not matched to a gene. The CDR3 contains 16 residues. CDR3 DNA: TGTGCCAGCAGTGATTATTTAGGGCAGCGGGGAAACATTCAGTACTTC. It translates to CASSDYLGQRGNIQYF. Full variable domain (rest looked up from reference TRBV2 and TRBJ2-4): EPEVTQTPSHQVTQMGQEVILRCVPISNHLYFYWYRQILGQKVEFLVSFYNNEISEKSEIFDDQFSVERPDGSNFTLKIRSTKLEDSAMYFCASSDYLGQRGNIQYFGAGTRLSVL.

V and J are TRBV19 and TRBJ2-7; possibly TRBD2 for D (5 bases). This CDR3 region has 16 residues. Trimming stripped 9 bases from V and 2 bases from J, with 23 bases between. CDR1 and CDR2 from the germline V gene are LNHDA and SQIVND (reference sequence). CDR3: CASKGWGDNAAYEQYF. The CDR3 nucleotides read TGTGCCAGCAAAGGATGGGGAGATAATGCCGCCTACGAGCAGTACTTC. Supplemented by reference TRBV19 and TRBJ2-7, the full variable domain reads DGGITQSPKYLFRKEGQNVTLSCEQNLNHDAMYWYRQDPGQGLRLIYYSQIVNDFQKGDIAEGYSVSREKKESFPLTVTSAQKNPTAFYLCASKGWGDNAAYEQYFGPGTRLTVT.

V usage is TRBV19 and J usage is TRBJ2-5, with D perhaps TRBD1 or TRBD2 (5 bases each). This CDR3 is 14 amino acids long. V was shortened by 2 bases and J by 4 bases, with 11 bases between the two germline ends. Germline lookup yields CDR1 LNHDA and CDR2 SQIVND (reference sequence). CDR3 amino acids: CASSIQGVGETQYF. The DNA for the CDR3 is TGTGCCAGTAGTATACAGGGAGTAGGAGAGACCCAGTACTTC.

This chain links TRBV28 with TRBJ1-6; a possible D gene is TRBD1 (5 bases). Between the trimmed V and J ends, which lost 2 bases and 8 bases, there was a span of 13 bases. Germline lookup yields CDR1 MDHEN and CDR2 SYDVKM. CDR3 length: 15 residues. The CDR3, as DNA: TGTGCCAGCAGTTTACTTACAGGAGGGGATTCACCCCTCCACTTT. Protein product: CASSLLTGGDSPLHF.

This clone was counted once. The V gene is TRBV29-1, the J gene TRBJ1-1; D is perhaps TRBD1 (5 bases). Germline CDR1 is SQVTM and CDR2 is ANQGSEA. Trimming removed 7 bases at V and 5 bases at J, with 17 bases between. This CDR3 has 13 residues. The CDR3 loop reads CSAAKGTDTEAFF. The CDR3 DNA reads TGCAGCGCGGCCAAGGGGACCGATACTGAAGCTTTCTTT.

This rearrangement joins TRBV5-1 to TRBJ1-6; D remains unclear. V shed 0 bases and J shed 9 bases, with 7 bases lying between them. Germline-derived CDR1 and CDR2 are SGHRS and YFSETQ. This CDR3 comprises 13 residues. The DNA for the CDR3 is TGCGCCAGCAGCTTGGCTGGGGTTTCACCCCTCCACTTT. Protein product: CASSLAGVSPLHF.

The chain recombines TRBV19 with TRBJ2-1; D gene unclear. V was pared by 1 base and J by 8 bases, with 6 bases between. This CDR3 is 12 amino acids long. Germline V lookup: CDR1 LNHDA, CDR2 SQIVND (reference sequence). The CDR3 region is CASSIGWDEQFF. The CDR3 region has the DNA TGTGCCAGTAGTATAGGATGGGATGAGCAGTTCTTC.

The chain has TRBV28 and TRBJ1-4, with D possibly being TRBD1 (6 bases). This CDR3 has 16 residues. V was trimmed by 5 bases and J by 7 bases, leaving 20 bases between them. Looked up from germline, CDR1 is MDHEN and CDR2 is SYDVKM. The CDR3 nucleotides are TGTGCCAGCAGTGACGGGACAACCCCCGGAGGTGAAAAACTGTTTTTT. As protein: CASSDGTTPGGEKLFF. The full variable domain, its missing parts supplied by reference TRBV28 and TRBJ1-4, is DVKVTQSSRYLVKRTGEKVFLECVQDMDHENMFWYRQDPGLGLRLIYFSYDVKMKEKGDIPEGYSVSREKKERFSLILESASTNQTSMYLCASSDGTTPGGEKLFFGSGTQLSVL.

The rearrangement uses TRBV6-4 and TRBJ1-1, with D perhaps matching TRBD1 (5 bases). This CDR3 comprises 14 residues. The germline CDR1 and CDR2 sequences are MRHNA and SNTAGT. V dropped 6 bases and J dropped 2 bases, with 13 bases sitting between them. The CDR3, as DNA: TGTGCCAGCAGCCCGGGGCCAAGCAACACTGAAGCTTTCTTT. It translates to CASSPGPSNTEAFF.

This chain uses TRBV7-9 with TRBJ1-3, with D possibly matching TRBD1 (6 bases). The length of the CDR3 is 16 residues. Germline V gene data show CDR1 as SEHNR and CDR2 as FQNEAQ (reference sequence). The V and J ends lost 5 bases and 0 bases respectively, with 14 bases between them. CDR3 in amino acids: CASSAPGQNSGNTIYF. DNA of the CDR3: TGTGCCAGCAGCGCGCCCGGACAGAACTCTGGAAACACCATATATTTT. Full variable domain (rest looked up from reference TRBV7-9 and TRBJ1-3): DTGVSQNPRHKITKRGQNVTFRCDPISEHNRLYWYRQTLGQGPEFLTYFQNEAQLEKSRLLSDRFSAERPKGSFSTLEIQRTEQGDSAMYLCASSAPGQNSGNTIYFGEGSWLTVV.

CDR3 DNA sequence: TGTGCCAGCAGCTTAGCAGGGGGCGGGTGGTCGGAAAAACTGTTTTTT. The encoded protein is CASSLAGGGWSEKLFF. The V and J genes are TRBV7-6 and TRBJ1-4; 7 nucleotides agree with TRBD1. CDR3 length: 16 residues. V dropped 0 bases and J dropped 8; count of bases not matched to a gene: 9. The germline gives CDR1 SGHVS, CDR2 FNYEAQ.

This clone came up once. This CDR3 reads CASRQGAVYGYTF. In DNA form, the CDR3 reads TGTGCCAGCAGACAGGGGGCGGTTTATGGCTACACCTTC. The gene calls are TRBV28 and TRBJ1-2, with TRBD1 matching 9 bases. V gave up 6 bases and J gave up 5 bases; unmatched junction bases: 4. Looked up from germline, CDR1 is MDHEN and CDR2 is SYDVKM. The CDR3 totals 13 residues.

V gene TRBV5-1 combines with J gene TRBJ2-7; TRBD2 aligns across 10 bases. Germline trimming cut 3 bases from V and 5 bases from J; bases unmatched to any gene: 11. Germline values: CDR1 SGHRS, CDR2 YFSETQ. This CDR3 has 16 residues. CDR3 DNA: TGCGCCAGCAGCTCTCTCCCAGCGGGAGGGCCCCACGAGCAGTACTTC. This codes for CASSSLPAGGPHEQYF. Full variable domain (outside the CDR3, taken from reference TRBV5-1 and TRBJ2-7): KAGVTQTPRYLIKTRGQQVTLSCSPISGHRSVSWYQQTPGQGLQFLFEYFSETQRNKGNFPGRFSGRQFSNSRSEMNVSTLELGDSALYLCASSSLPAGGPHEQYFGPGTRLTVT.

This chain's CDR3 is CASSIDFRFYNEQFF. The CDR3 bases are TGTGCCAGCAGCATCGACTTTCGGTTCTACAATGAGCAGTTCTTC. The V and J genes are TRBV9 and TRBJ2-1, with no clear D. V was shortened by 4 bases and J by 3 bases, with 14 bases between the two germline ends. CDR1 SGDLS and CDR2 YYNGEE come from the germline V gene. The CDR3 spans 15 residues.

J is TRBJ2-5 and V is TRBV6-5; weak D call: TRBD2 (5 bases). The V end lost 7 bases, the J end lost 3 bases, and 12 bases lay between the germline ends. Germline assignment: CDR1 MNHEY and CDR2 SVGAGI. The CDR3 has 13 residues. CDR3 loop: CASTASGKETQYF. The CDR3 region has the DNA TGTGCCAGCACCGCGTCCGGGAAAGAGACCCAGTACTTC.

The chain recombines TRBV30 with TRBJ2-5, with D tentatively TRBD1 or TRBD2 (6 bases each). This CDR3 spans 12 amino acids. The germline V gene has CDR1 GTSNPN and CDR2 SVGIG (reference sequence). V was shortened by 3 bases and J by 5 bases, with 10 bases between the two germline ends. The CDR3: CAWSIGGETQYF. Here the CDR3 DNA reads TGTGCCTGGAGCATAGGGGGGGAGACCCAGTACTTC.

The V gene is TRBV19, the J gene TRBJ2-2; weak D call: TRBD1 (8 bases). Per the germline V gene, CDR1 is LNHDA and CDR2 is SQIVND (reference sequence). V shed 3 bases and J shed 4 bases, with 15 bases lying between them. The CDR3 runs to 16 residues. This chain's CDR3 is CASSIRGPGGTGELFF. CDR3 coding DNA: TGTGCCAGTAGTATCAGGGGGCCGGGGGGCACCGGGGAGCTGTTTTTT.

The chain has TRBV9 and TRBJ2-5; D possibly corresponds to TRBD2 (6 bases). This CDR3 has 15 amino acids. Germline V gene lookup returns CDR1 SGDLS and CDR2 YYNGEE. V lost 3 bases and J lost 1, with 13 bases in between. CDR3 sequence: CASSDPGSGQETQYF. The CDR3, as DNA: TGTGCCAGCAGCGACCCCGGGAGCGGCCAAGAGACCCAGTACTTC.

V gene TRBV3-1 (or the pseudogene TRBV3-2) combines with J gene TRBJ2-1, with 8 bases that match TRBD2. The CDR3 contains 14 residues. Losses at the gene ends were 6 bases for V and 9 bases for J; bases not matched to a gene: 10. CDR1 is LGHDT, CDR2 YNNKEL, per germline (reference sequence). For the CDR3, the DNA is TGTGCCAGCAGTCCAGGACTAGCAGCAGGTGAGCAGTTCTTC. It is translated as CASSPGLAAGEQFF.

The gene calls are TRBV7-9 and TRBJ1-3; possibly TRBD1 for D (6 bases). The CDR3 spans 13 residues. V gave up 4 bases and J gave up 4 bases, with 8 bases separating them. Germline assignment: CDR1 SEHNR and CDR2 FQNEAQ (reference sequence). The CDR3 protein is CASSSDRGNTIYF. In DNA, the CDR3 is TGTGCCAGCAGCTCCGACAGGGGAAACACCATATATTTT.

The V call is TRBV30, the J call TRBJ2-5; TRBD2 aligns across 10 bases. The length of the CDR3 is 12 residues. The V gene's germline CDR1 is GTSNPN and CDR2 SVGIG (reference sequence). J lost 5 bases, V lost 5 bases, and 2 bases had no gene match. Here the CDR3 reads CAWSTSGETQYF. The CDR3 DNA reads TGTGCCTGGTCGACTAGCGGGGAGACCCAGTACTTC.